This T cell receptor beta chain was identified in a study of shared clonotypes between healthy human individuals. V dropped 4 bases and J dropped 4; count of bases not matched to a gene: 3. Germline CDR1 is SGHAT and CDR2 is FQNNGV. This CDR3 spans 13 amino acids. Findings and limits, study-wide: Generation probabilities of non-shared clonotypes were lower (relative to those shared by all four donors).

On this clone itself: What it binds is not known.

Profiled with immunoSEQ multiplex PCR; TCRdb holds only in-frame clones, not every one. The data contain some 2,500,000 clones, roughly 92% of them singletons. The sequence was obtained from a man aged 18 to 30 in good health. Some clones in this sample may be carry-over from other donors' samples. What was sequenced was naive CD4+ T cells from PBMCs. The subset is: CD45RA+ positively selected. The J gene is TRBJ1-2, the V gene TRBV11-2; 7 positions match TRBD1. CDR3 bases: TGTGCCAGCAGCTCGGACAGGAGCTATGGCTACACCTTC. This gives the protein CASSSDRSYGYTF.